The entry that follows covers one T cell receptor (beta chain) sequence. No antigen is known for it. The germline CDR1 and CDR2 sequences are SEHNR and FQNEAQ (reference sequence). Trimming removed 5 bases from V and 4 bases from J; junction bases left unmatched: 13. The CDR3 extends over 16 amino acids. This entry comes from a study of blood T cells in healthy people across ages. Study results and caveats: Higher diversity, along with more naive CD4+ cells, distinguished long-lived donors from aged donors. Age brought a roughly linear fall in TCR beta diversity measured per million T cells. Estimated diversity across one million T cells was deemed an underestimate.

Total RNA, at least 5 micrograms per sample, came from PBMCs. A second PCR, run for about 6 to 11 cycles, used a sample-barcoded 5' primer plus a J-beta primer mix. TCRdb re-derived calls from the 5' RACE reads in MiXCR, one entry per CDR3 protein. The table records roughly 1.9 million distinct CDR3 sequences, about 39% of them present only once. The sample was blood. J is TRBJ1-2 and V is TRBV7-9, with 7 nucleotides matching TRBD1. The TCR was taken from a human donor in good health. The CDR3 region is CASSLRDSEFLYGYTF. CDR3 nucleotides: TGTGCCAGCAGCCTCCGGGACAGCGAGTTTCTCTATGGCTACACCTTC. The entire variable domain, with the rest obtained from reference TRBV7-9 and TRBJ1-2, is as follows: DTGVSQNPRHKITKRGQNVTFRCDPISEHNRLYWYRQTLGQGPEFLTYFQNEAQLEKSRLLSDRFSAERPKGSFSTLEIQRTEQGDSAMYLCASSLRDSEFLYGYTFGSGTRLTVV.